Below, 22 T cell receptor beta chains from the same sample are listed, as sequenced in a study of shared clonotypes between healthy human individuals. TCRdb's copy holds only in-frame clones and misses some; the assay was immunoSEQ multiplex PCR. In the table there are about 1 million clones, about 75% of which are singletons. Material for sequencing was memory CD4+ T cells sorted from blood. Subset in this sample: CD45RA-negative fraction. The receptors here all came from a man younger than 35 in good health.

This clone was detected only once. The chain is built from TRBV6-6 and TRBJ1-6, with a tentative D call TRBD1 (5 bases). The CDR3 runs 14 residues. Trimming removed 8 bases from V and 6 bases from J, with 14 bases in between. CDR1 and CDR2 from the germline V gene are MNHNY and SVGAGI (reference sequence). The CDR3 DNA reads as TGTGCCAGCGGGGCAGAGGGGTTTAATTCACCCCTCCACTTT. It translates to CASGAEGFNSPLHF.

The chain employs TRBV20-1 and TRBJ2-1; D unclear. CDR1 is DFQATT and CDR2 is SNEGSKA in the germline V gene (reference sequence). V lost 0 bases, J lost 10 bases, and 7 bases lay in between. The CDR3 is 11 amino acids. The CDR3 DNA follows: TGCAGTGCTAGAGAATTCACAGAGCAGTTCTTC. This codes for CSAREFTEQFF.

The chain links TRBV20-1 to TRBJ2-3; TRBD1 might be the D (6 bases). In germline, CDR1 is DFQATT, CDR2 SNEGSKA (reference sequence). V lost 5 bases to trimming and J lost 6 bases, with 9 bases between them. The CDR3 is made up of 11 amino acids. CDR3 loop: CSAPQGDTQYF. The DNA of the CDR3 is TGCAGTGCTCCACAGGGTGATACGCAGTATTTT.

The chain uses TRBV29-1 and TRBJ2-2; 8 bases fit TRBD2. Germline V gene lookup returns CDR1 SQVTM and CDR2 ANQGSEA. Unmatched junction bases numbered 5, after V lost 7 bases and J lost 7 bases. The CDR3 runs 12 residues. CDR3 bases: TGCAGCGGAAAGGCGGGAGGCGGGGAGCTGTTTTTT. Translating it yields CSGKAGGGELFF.

This clone appeared once. The chain employs TRBV10-3 and TRBJ1-5; D unresolved. From germline, CDR1 is ENHRY and CDR2 SYGVKD. Trimming cost V 3 bases and J 4 bases, with 7 bases left between them. The CDR3 runs to 13 residues. The CDR3 bases are TGTGCCATCAGTGATCTGAGAAATCAGCCCCAGCATTTT. Residues: CAISDLRNQPQHF.

The sample holds a few counts of this clone. V gene TRBV7-2 combines with J gene TRBJ1-3; D is ambiguous. Trimming pared 5 bases from V and 5 bases from J, leaving 4 bases between. The CDR3 is made up of 11 amino acids. Germline V gene sequence: CDR1 SGHTA, CDR2 FQGNSA. CDR3 nucleotide sequence: TGTGCCAGCAGCCAAAGAAACACCATATATTTT. Its protein product is CASSQRNTIYF.

The chain carries TRBV5-4 and TRBJ1-2; D not certain. Between the trimmed V and J ends, which lost 4 bases and 4 bases, there was a span of 11 bases. Germline CDR1 is SGHNT and CDR2 is YYREEE (reference sequence). This CDR3 comprises 13 residues. Here the CDR3 reads CASSPDAFYGYTF. The DNA of the CDR3 is TGTGCCAGCAGCCCAGATGCATTCTATGGCTACACCTTC.

This rearrangement joins TRBV19 to TRBJ1-5, with 7 bases matching TRBD1. Germline-derived CDR1 and CDR2 are LNHDA and SQIVND (reference sequence). The CDR3 is made up of 16 amino acids. J was trimmed by 3 bases and V by 4 bases; bases with no gene match: 9. This CDR3 is CASSTTGVSHNQPQHF. The DNA of the CDR3 is TGTGCCAGTAGTACAACAGGGGTGAGCCACAATCAGCCCCAGCATTTT.

This clone came up many times. This sequence joins TRBV12-2 and TRBJ2-7; the table's D call, TRBD1, has no DNA check behind it. TRBV12-2 is annotated as a pseudogene. This CDR3 has 17 residues. CDR3 DNA sequence: TGTGCAAGTCGCCCACAACTCGGGACAGGGTATATCCACGAGCAGTACTTC. Translating gives CASRPQLGTGYIHEQYF.

The chain recombines TRBV6-1 with TRBJ1-3; unclear D gene. V gave up 4 bases and J gave up 6 bases, with 16 bases separating them. This CDR3 contains 15 residues. Germline values: CDR1 MNHNS, CDR2 SASEGT. The CDR3 DNA is TGTGCCAGCAGTGTGAATGGACTTGGTGTAAACACCATATATTTT. Translation: CASSVNGLGVNTIYF.

The sample holds a few counts of this clone. The rearrangement uses TRBV7-3 and TRBJ2-5; 7 bases are shared with TRBD2. This CDR3 has 16 residues. J was trimmed by 3 bases and V by 2 bases; bases with no gene match: 9. Germline V gene sequence: CDR1 SGHTA, CDR2 FQGTGA. CDR3 bases: TGTGCCAGCAGCTTAGGTTTATCGAGCGGGAAAGAGACCCAGTACTTC. This gives the protein CASSLGLSSGKETQYF.

This clone was found a few times. This chain links TRBV28 with TRBJ1-1; 7 nucleotides match TRBD1. CDR3 length equals 16 residues. The V gene's germline CDR1 is MDHEN and CDR2 SYDVKM. J lost 5 bases, V lost 8 bases, and 17 bases had no gene match. In nucleotides, the CDR3 is TGTGCCAGCCAAGAACGAGGGGGCGCAAGAAGGACTGAAGCTTTCTTT. Amino acid sequence: CASQERGGARRTEAFF.

This clone was detected only once. The genes are TRBV6-1 and TRBJ1-1; 8 nucleotides match TRBD1. V was clipped by 6 bases and J by 4 bases; unmatched bases: 4. The CDR3 is made up of 13 amino acids. Germline V gene sequence: CDR1 MNHNS, CDR2 SASEGT. The chain's CDR3 is CASSRQGTTEAFF. CDR3 in DNA: TGTGCCAGCAGCCGACAGGGGACCACTGAAGCTTTCTTT.

As concerns this clone: It is likely a read error, because the conserved phenylalanine at the end of the CDR3 is missing. The DNA is omitted, as the CDR3 cannot be located on it reliably, and the CDR3 follows TCRdb's listing. The chain links TRBV19 to TRBJ2-7; the D segment call TRBD1 is taken from the table without a DNA check. The CDR3 region is 11 residues in length, termini included. The germline CDR1 and CDR2 sequences are LNHDA and SQIVND (reference sequence). The CDR3 sequence is CASSIGTGENL.

The chain couples TRBV19 to TRBJ1-4; D uncertain. V lost 4 bases to trimming and J lost 7 bases, with 16 bases between them. The CDR3 totals 15 residues. The germline V gene has CDR1 LNHDA and CDR2 SQIVND (reference sequence). CDR3 coding DNA: TGTGCCAGTAGTACCCAATCGGGAATCACTGAAAAACTGTTTTTT. Amino acid sequence: CASSTQSGITEKLFF.

The chain employs TRBV9 and TRBJ1-4; no definite D call. The CDR3 extends over 15 amino acids. Trimming cost V 3 bases and J 0 bases, with 9 bases left between them. CDR1 and CDR2 from the germline V gene are SGDLS and YYNGEE. CDR3 DNA: TGTGCCAGCAGCGCCCGACTAGCAACTAATGAAAAACTGTTTTTT. It encodes CASSARLATNEKLFF.

The chain joins TRBV19 to TRBJ2-6; D is possibly TRBD1 (6 bases). V shed 3 bases and J shed 0 bases, with 12 bases lying between them. The CDR3 length is 17 residues. Germline assignment: CDR1 LNHDA and CDR2 SQIVND (reference sequence). CDR3 coding DNA: TGTGCCAGTAGTATGGGGGCCCGTGGCTCTGGGGCCAACGTCCTGACTTTC. Amino acids: CASSMGARGSGANVLTF. The whole variable domain, remainder taken from reference TRBV19 and TRBJ2-6, is DGGITQSPKYLFRKEGQNVTLSCEQNLNHDAMYWYRQDPGQGLRLIYYSQIVNDFQKGDIAEGYSVSREKKESFPLTVTSAQKNPTAFYLCASSMGARGSGANVLTFGAGSRLTVL.

Notes on this clone: The final CDR3 position lacks the conserved phenylalanine or tryptophan, pointing to a likely read error. The DNA is omitted, as the CDR3 cannot be located on it reliably, and the CDR3 follows TCRdb's listing. CDR3 protein: CASSLGGHGSI. The chain has TRBV13 and TRBJ2-3. The CDR3 sequence runs 11 residues, both termini included. CDR1 and CDR2 (germline): PRHDT, FYEKMQ (reference sequence).

This sequence joins TRBV19 and TRBJ2-3; TRBD2 matches at 10 bases. Germline trimming cut 3 bases from V and 4 bases from J; bases unmatched to any gene: 7. Looked up from germline, CDR1 is LNHDA and CDR2 is SQIVND (reference sequence). This CDR3 has 16 amino acids. The CDR3 loop is CASSMRLAGAADTQYF. As DNA, the CDR3 is TGTGCCAGTAGTATGAGGCTAGCGGGAGCAGCAGATACGCAGTATTTT.

The rearrangement links TRBV2 to TRBJ2-7, with a possible D match to TRBD1 (6 bases). The CDR3 is 14 residues long. Germline V gene sequence: CDR1 SNHLY, CDR2 FYNNEI. V was trimmed by 8 bases and J by 4 bases, leaving 18 bases between them. CDR3 residues: CASLGRQGSYEQYF. The CDR3 nucleotides read TGTGCCAGCTTGGGACGGCAGGGGAGTTACGAGCAGTACTTC.

The chain couples TRBV11-2 to TRBJ1-4; TRBD1 matches 7 bases. After removal of 8 bases from V and 7 bases from J, the junction contained 10 bases not matched to a gene. The V gene's germline CDR1 is SGHAT and CDR2 FQNNGV. The CDR3 is 14 residues long. The CDR3: CASSKQGRGEKLFF. DNA for the CDR3: TGTGCCAGCTCTAAACAGGGGAGGGGTGAAAAACTGTTTTTT.

Comment on this clone: One end of the junction varies from germline; a read error may be responsible. The V and J genes are TRBV30 and TRBJ1-1; 10 bases agree with TRBD1. Germline CDR1 and CDR2: GTSNPN and SVGIG (reference sequence). The CDR3 extends over 13 amino acids. The CDR3 DNA reads TGTGCCTGGAGCCCGGGACAGGGGTTTAGATCGGGGTTT. This sequence encodes CAWSPGQGFRSGF.